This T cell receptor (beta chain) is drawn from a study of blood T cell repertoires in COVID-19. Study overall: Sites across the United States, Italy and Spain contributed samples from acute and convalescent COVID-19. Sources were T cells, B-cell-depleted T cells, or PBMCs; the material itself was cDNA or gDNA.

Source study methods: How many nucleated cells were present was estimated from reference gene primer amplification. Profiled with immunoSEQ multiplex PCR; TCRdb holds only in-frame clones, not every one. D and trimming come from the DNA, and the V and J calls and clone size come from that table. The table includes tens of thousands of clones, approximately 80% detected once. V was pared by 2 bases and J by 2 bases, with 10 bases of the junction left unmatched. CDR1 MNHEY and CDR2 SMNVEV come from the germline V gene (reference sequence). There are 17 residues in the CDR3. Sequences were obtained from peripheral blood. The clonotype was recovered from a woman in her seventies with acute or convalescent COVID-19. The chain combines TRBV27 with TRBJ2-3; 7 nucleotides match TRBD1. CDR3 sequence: CASSLKLTGPITDTQYF. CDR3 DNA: TGTGCCAGCAGTTTAAAGCTGACAGGGCCGATCACAGATACGCAGTATTTT.